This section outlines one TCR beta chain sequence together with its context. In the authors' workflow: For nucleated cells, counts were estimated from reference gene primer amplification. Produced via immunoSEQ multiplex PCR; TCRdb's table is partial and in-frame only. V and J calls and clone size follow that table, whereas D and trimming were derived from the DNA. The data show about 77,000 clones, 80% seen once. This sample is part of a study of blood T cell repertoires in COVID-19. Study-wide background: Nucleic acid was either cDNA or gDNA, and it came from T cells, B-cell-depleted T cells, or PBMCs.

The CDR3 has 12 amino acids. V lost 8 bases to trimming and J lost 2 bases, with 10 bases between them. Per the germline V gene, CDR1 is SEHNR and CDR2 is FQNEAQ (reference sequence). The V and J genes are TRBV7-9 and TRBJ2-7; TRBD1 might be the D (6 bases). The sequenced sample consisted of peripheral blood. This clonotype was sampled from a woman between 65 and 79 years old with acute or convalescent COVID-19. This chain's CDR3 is CASQDRAYEQYF. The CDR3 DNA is TGTGCCAGCCAGGACAGAGCCTACGAGCAGTACTTC.